Listed here is a single T cell receptor beta chain. Using immunoSEQ multiplex PCR, the repertoire was profiled, and TCRdb retains in-frame clones only, with some absent. This sample yields about 100,000 clones, of which 94% are seen a single time; over 0.55% belongs to the top ten. These data come from a study of siplizumab effects on memory and regulatory T cells. Sequencing was performed on Tregs sorted from blood. The TCR was taken from a human donor in good health.

The DNA of the CDR3 is TGCGCCAGCAGCAGCAACGGGTACTACGAGCAGTACTTC. It is translated as CASSSNGYYEQYF. V and J are TRBV5-1 and TRBJ2-7; D gene ambiguous. This CDR3 has 13 amino acids. Trimming took off 4 bases at V and 3 bases at J, with 11 bases between the two ends. Germline V gene lookup returns CDR1 SGHRS and CDR2 YFSETQ.